The 5 T cell receptor beta chains presented below share a single source sample, sequenced in a study of T cell responses to AZD1222 COVID-19 vaccine. TCRdb's copy holds only in-frame clones and misses some; the assay was immunoSEQ multiplex PCR. The table lists around 120,000 clones, 80% to 90% of them singletons, with roughly a quarter in the top ten. Here the sequenced sample was peripheral blood, taken 28 days after the second AZD1222 dose. The origin of the receptors is an adult who received the AZD1222 COVID-19 vaccine.

This chain connects TRBV3-1 (or the pseudogene TRBV3-2) to TRBJ2-3; TRBD2 might be the D (6 bases). This CDR3 region has 15 residues. The germline V gene encodes CDR1 LGHDT and CDR2 YNNKEL (reference sequence). V was cut by 7 bases and J by 3 bases, with 17 bases left in between. Written as DNA, the CDR3 is TGTGCCAGCAAACCAAGTGCGGGGAAGACAGATACGCAGTATTTT. Amino acids: CASKPSAGKTDTQYF.

The V call is TRBV5-1, the J call TRBJ2-7; 7 bases map to TRBD1. The CDR3 totals 15 residues. The germline CDR1 and CDR2 sequences are SGHRS and YFSETQ. V lost 0 bases, J lost 2 bases, and 5 bases stayed unmatched. CDR3 region: CASSLGLGTAYEQYF. CDR3 in DNA: TGCGCCAGCAGCTTGGGATTGGGGACAGCCTACGAGCAGTACTTC. The full variable domain, with the rest looked up from reference TRBV5-1 and TRBJ2-7, is KAGVTQTPRYLIKTRGQQVTLSCSPISGHRSVSWYQQTPGQGLQFLFEYFSETQRNKGNFPGRFSGRQFSNSRSEMNVSTLELGDSALYLCASSLGLGTAYEQYFGPGTRLTVT.

This chain connects TRBV11-2 to TRBJ2-1, with TRBD2 identical over 12 bases. V dropped 5 bases and J dropped 0; count of bases not matched to a gene: 8. The CDR3 is 18 residues long. Germline-derived CDR1 and CDR2 are SGHAT and FQNNGV. The CDR3 nucleotides are TGTGCCAGCAGCCCGAGGCTACTAGCGGGGGGCTCCTACAATGAGCAGTTCTTC. Translation: CASSPRLLAGGSYNEQFF. The full variable domain, its missing parts supplied by reference TRBV11-2 and TRBJ2-1, is EAGVAQSPRYKIIEKRQSVAFWCNPISGHATLYWYQQILGQGPKLLIQFQNNGVVDDSQLPKDRFSAERLKGVDSTLKIQPAKLEDSAVYLCASSPRLLAGGSYNEQFFGPGTRLTVL.

This clone was seen once. The rearrangement uses TRBV11-2 and TRBJ2-5, with unresolved D. This CDR3 spans 11 amino acids. V was pared by 5 bases and J by 7 bases, with 8 bases between. The germline V gene has CDR1 SGHAT and CDR2 FQNNGV. The CDR3 is CASSKSGTQYF. Here the CDR3 DNA reads TGTGCCAGCAGCAAATCGGGGACCCAGTACTTC.

The gene calls are TRBV19 and TRBJ1-2; 8 nucleotides agree with TRBD1. V gave up 4 bases and J gave up 0 bases; unmatched junction bases: 10. The CDR3 runs to 17 residues. The germline gives CDR1 LNHDA, CDR2 SQIVND (reference sequence). The CDR3 region is CASSRGTGTGSNYGYTF. For the CDR3, the DNA is TGTGCCAGTAGTAGAGGGACCGGGACAGGATCTAACTATGGCTACACCTTC. The full variable domain, its missing parts supplied by reference TRBV19 and TRBJ1-2, is DGGITQSPKYLFRKEGQNVTLSCEQNLNHDAMYWYRQDPGQGLRLIYYSQIVNDFQKGDIAEGYSVSREKKESFPLTVTSAQKNPTAFYLCASSRGTGTGSNYGYTFGSGTRLTVV.